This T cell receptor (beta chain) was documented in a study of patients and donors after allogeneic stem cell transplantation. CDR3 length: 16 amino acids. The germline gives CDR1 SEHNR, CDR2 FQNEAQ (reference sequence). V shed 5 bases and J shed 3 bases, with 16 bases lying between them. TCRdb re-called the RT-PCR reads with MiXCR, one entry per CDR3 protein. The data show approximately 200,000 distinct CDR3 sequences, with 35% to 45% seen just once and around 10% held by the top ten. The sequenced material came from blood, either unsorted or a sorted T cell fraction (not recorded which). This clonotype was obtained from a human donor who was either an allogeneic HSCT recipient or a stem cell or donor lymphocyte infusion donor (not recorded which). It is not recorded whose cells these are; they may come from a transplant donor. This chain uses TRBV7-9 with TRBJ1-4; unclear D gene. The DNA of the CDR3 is TGTGCCAGCAGCCCGACACTACAAATCCCTAATGAAAAACTGTTTTTT. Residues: CASSPTLQIPNEKLFF.